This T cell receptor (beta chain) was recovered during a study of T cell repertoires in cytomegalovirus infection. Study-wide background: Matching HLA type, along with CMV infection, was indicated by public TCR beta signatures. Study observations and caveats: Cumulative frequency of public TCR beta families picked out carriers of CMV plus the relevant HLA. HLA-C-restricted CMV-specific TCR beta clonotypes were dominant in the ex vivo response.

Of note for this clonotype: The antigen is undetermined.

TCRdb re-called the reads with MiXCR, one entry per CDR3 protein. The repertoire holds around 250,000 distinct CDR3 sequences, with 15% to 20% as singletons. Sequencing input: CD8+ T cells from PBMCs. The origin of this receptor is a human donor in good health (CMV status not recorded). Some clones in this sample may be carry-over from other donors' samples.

The CDR3 here is CSARMGTGNPDTQYF. CDR3 bases: TGCAGTGCTAGAATGGGGACAGGGAACCCAGATACGCAGTATTTT. The V and J genes are TRBV20-1 and TRBJ2-3, with 9 bases lining up with TRBD1. V lost 2 bases and J lost 4; bases outside the gene matches: 7. This CDR3 has 15 residues. The germline V gene has CDR1 DFQATT and CDR2 SNEGSKA (reference sequence).